The source of this TCR beta chain is a study of blood T cells in healthy people across ages. Study-wide points: Without sorted subsets, naive and antigen-experienced compartments could not be conclusively compared. TCR beta diversity, measured per million T cells, fell in a roughly linear way with age.

A sample-barcoded 5' primer and a J-beta primer mix were used in a second PCR of roughly 6 to 11 cycles. TCRdb fed the 5' RACE reads into MiXCR, producing one record per CDR3 protein. Among approximately 810,000 distinct CDR3 sequences listed, roughly 34% were seen once. Ranging in age from about 6 to 95, the donors were healthy Caucasian individuals from Russia. V shed 5 bases, J shed 4 bases, and the junction held 5 bases outside the gene matches. CDR1 and CDR2 (germline): SGHTA, FQGNSA. CDR3 length: 14 residues. This clonotype was observed at least ten times. Antigen specificity is unknown. V gene TRBV7-2 combines with J gene TRBJ2-7; 10 bases map to TRBD1. The origin of this receptor is a man aged 18 to 29 in good health. Sequencing input: blood. CDR3 coding DNA: TGTGCCAGCAGCAACGACAGGGGGCTATACGAGCAGTACTTC. This codes for CASSNDRGLYEQYF.